This entry concerns a single T cell receptor (beta chain). What it recognizes is unknown. The CDR3 is 15 amino acids. V was cut by 5 bases and J by 6 bases, with 17 bases left in between. Looked up from germline, CDR1 is MNHNS and CDR2 is SASEGT. These data come from a study of radiation and T cells in renal cell carcinoma. Study-wide findings and caveats: Dominant CDR3 motifs occupied more repertoire in irradiated than control tumors.

Treatment meaning: treatment-naive control, cytoreductive nephrectomy. Controls included 4 female and about 10 male donors, resected 2011 to 2014. Libraries were prepared by immunoSEQ multiplex PCR; TCRdb keeps only in-frame clonotypes and omits some of them. This sample yields 13,000 to 15,000 clones, of which around 57% are seen a single time; about an eighth belongs to the top ten. The sequencing here drew on tumor tissue, taken from a patient whose treatment was nephrectomy without radiotherapy. The sequence came from a man aged 45-65 years with renal cell carcinoma. The V and J genes are TRBV6-1 and TRBJ1-5, with D perhaps matching TRBD1 (5 bases). CDR3 region: CASSRDLGLGQPQHF. The CDR3 DNA reads as TGTGCCAGCAGTCGGGACCTAGGGCTGGGTCAGCCCCAGCATTTT.